This TCR beta chain appears in the sequencing data of a study of T-cell memory formation after mild COVID-19. Study-wide results and caveats: SARS-CoV-2 specificity was not confirmed for second-wave clones peaking on day 37. Contracting clones localized mainly to CM and EM when CD4+ and mainly to EMRA when CD8+.

TCR alpha and TCR beta cDNA libraries with sample barcodes and UMIs came from 5'RACE using constant-segment primers. Via MiXCR, TCRdb re-called the 5' RACE reads, giving one row per CDR3 protein. The data show 410,000 or so distinct CDR3 sequences, with around 22% seen just once and about an eighth held by the top ten. The germline gives CDR1 SGHVS, CDR2 FQNEAQ. Trimming at V came to 5 bases and at J to 7 bases, leaving 10 bases not matched to a gene. This CDR3 comprises 14 residues. This clonotype was found a few times. The antigen is undetermined. The source is an adult woman who had mild COVID-19 (a few samples of this study predate the infection). Cell type and time point are not known. The V call is TRBV7-8, the J call TRBJ1-1; TRBD1 agrees at 7 bases. Sequencing was done on a sample of PBMCs or a T cell subset sorted from them (not recorded which). The CDR3 protein is CASSHAGQRYEAFF. For the CDR3, the DNA is TGTGCCAGCAGCCACGCGGGACAGAGATATGAAGCTTTCTTT. Combining the CDR3 with reference TRBV7-8 and TRBJ1-1 gives the whole variable domain GAGVSQSPRYKVAKRGQDVALRCDPISGHVSLFWYQQALGQGPEFLTYFQNEAQLDKSGLPSDRFFAERPEGSVSTLKIQRTQQEDSAVYLCASSHAGQRYEAFFGQGTRLTVV.